Listed below are T cell receptor beta chains from one sample, sequenced in a study of STAT3 mutations in large granular lymphocyte leukemia. Repertoires were generated with immunoSEQ multiplex PCR, while TCRdb's copy carries only in-frame clones and drops some. Of 37,000 or so clones in the sample, 70% to 90% were seen once. The sequenced sample was PBMCs. The receptors were sampled from a human donor with T large granular lymphocyte leukemia. Some clones in this sample may be carry-over from other donors' samples. Both conserved end residues are part of each CDR3. The D gene is left open where the match is weak. Not all rows give a size; the values are once, few, many and, for expanded clones, a class.

17,.,few,TRBJ2-7,TRBV4-2,CASSPNRWGDSYYEQYF,TGTGCCAGCAGCCCTAATAGGTGGGGCGACAGCTACTACGAGCAGTACTTC
16,TRBD2,.,TRBJ2-3,TRBV5-5,CASSLGWRGVTDTQYF,TGTGCCAGCAGCTTGGGGTGGCGGGGGGTCACAGATACGCAGTATTTT
14,.,.,TRBJ1-5,TRBV9,CASSVSYSNQPQHF,TGTGCCAGCAGCGTCTCTTATAGCAATCAGCCCCAGCATTTT
14,.,once,TRBJ2-1,TRBV11-1,CASSFLQGHNEQFF,TGTGCCAGCAGCTTCCTTCAGGGACACAATGAGCAGTTCTTC
15,TRBD1,.,TRBJ1-1,TRBV29-1,CSVDSGQGMNTEAFF,TGCAGCGTTGATTCTGGACAGGGCATGAACACTGAAGCTTTCTTT
11,.,.,TRBJ2-3,TRBV28,CASSSTDTQYF,TGTGCCAGCAGTTCCACAGATACGCAGTATTTT
13,.,.,TRBJ1-2,TRBV18,CASSPSRDYGYTF,TGTGCCAGCTCACCATCCAGGGATTATGGCTACACCTTC
12,.,few,TRBJ1-2,TRBV5-1,CASSIDRYGYTF,TGCGCCAGCAGCATTGACCGCTATGGCTACACCTTC
12,.,.,TRBJ2-7,TRBV11-2,CASSTDSYEQYF,TGTGCCAGCAGCACCGACAGCTACGAGCAGTACTTC
17,.,.,TRBJ2-6,TRBV10-3,CAISEPGLGTGANVLTF,TGTGCCATCAGTGAGCCGGGCCTTGGAACTGGGGCCAACGTCCTGACTTTC
14,.,.,TRBJ1-2,TRBV28,CASSLFQGPDRYTF,TGTGCCAGCAGTTTATTTCAGGGCCCGGATCGCTACACCTTC
15,TRBD2,.,TRBJ2-7,TRBV10-3,CAITPRGTSLSEQYF,TGTGCCATCACCCCACGGGGGACTAGCCTCTCCGAGCAGTACTTC
14,.,.,TRBJ2-1,TRBV5-1,CASSFWYGSNEQFF,TGCGCCAGCAGCTTTTGGTACGGGAGCAATGAGCAGTTCTTC